The next 29 T cell receptor beta chains were all read from a single sample in a study of blood T cell repertoires in COVID-19. This table comes from immunoSEQ multiplex PCR, and its TCRdb copy is limited to in-frame clones, with some not included. The sample consists of around 170,000 clones, roughly 88% of them appearing once. Sample: peripheral blood. These receptors were obtained from a woman in her 30s with acute or convalescent COVID-19.

The chain carries TRBV5-1 and TRBJ2-1; 7 bases match TRBD1. CDR1 and CDR2 from the germline V gene are SGHRS and YFSETQ. This CDR3 is built from 14 residues. V lost 4 bases and J lost 4; bases outside the gene matches: 5. CDR3 region: CASSQGTVYNEQFF. The CDR3 DNA reads TGCGCCAGCAGCCAAGGGACAGTATACAATGAGCAGTTCTTC. The full variable domain, in which reference TRBV5-1 and TRBJ2-1 provide the parts outside the CDR3, is KAGVTQTPRYLIKTRGQQVTLSCSPISGHRSVSWYQQTPGQGLQFLFEYFSETQRNKGNFPGRFSGRQFSNSRSEMNVSTLELGDSALYLCASSQGTVYNEQFFGPGTRLTVL.

On this clone itself: The sample contains more than one DNA sequence encoding this CDR3. The chain carries TRBV10-3 and TRBJ2-1; D is ambiguous. Germline V gene sequence: CDR1 ENHRY, CDR2 SYGVKD. The V end was cut by 2 bases, the J end by 0 bases, with 5 bases between. The CDR3 runs to 14 residues. CDR3: CAISETSSYNEQFF. For the CDR3, the DNA is TGTGCCATCAGTGAGACCAGCTCCTACAATGAGCAGTTCTTC.

The V call is TRBV5-1, the J call TRBJ2-2; possibly TRBD2 for D (6 bases). The CDR3 extends over 15 amino acids. V shed 0 bases and J shed 4 bases, with 10 bases lying between them. Germline V lookup: CDR1 SGHRS, CDR2 YFSETQ. This CDR3 is CASSLVGGGTGELFF. CDR3 DNA: TGCGCCAGCAGCTTGGTGGGGGGTGGCACCGGGGAGCTGTTTTTT.

The V gene is TRBV5-1, the J gene TRBJ2-3, with TRBD2 identical over 7 bases. Germline V lookup: CDR1 SGHRS, CDR2 YFSETQ. The trim removed 1 base at V and 4 bases at J, leaving 6 bases unmatched. The CDR3 runs 15 residues. In DNA form, the CDR3 reads TGCGCCAGCAGCTTGCCTAGCGGTGACTCAGATACGCAGTATTTT. It specifies CASSLPSGDSDTQYF. Supplemented by reference TRBV5-1 and TRBJ2-3, the full variable domain reads KAGVTQTPRYLIKTRGQQVTLSCSPISGHRSVSWYQQTPGQGLQFLFEYFSETQRNKGNFPGRFSGRQFSNSRSEMNVSTLELGDSALYLCASSLPSGDSDTQYFGPGTRLTVL.

The CDR3: CASSTTTGGGEKLFF. The DNA of the CDR3 is TGTGCCAGCAGTACTACGACCGGGGGAGGTGAAAAACTGTTTTTT. The V call is TRBV6-5, the J call TRBJ1-4; maybe TRBD1 (5 bases). There are 15 residues in the CDR3. Germline CDR1 reads MNHEY; CDR2 reads SVGAGI. The germline V and J ends were trimmed by 5 bases and 7 bases, with 17 bases remaining between them.

The chain recombines TRBV6-1 with TRBJ1-1; D perhaps matches TRBD1 (6 bases). The V gene's germline CDR1 is MNHNS and CDR2 SASEGT. Between the trimmed V and J ends, which lost 1 base and 5 bases, there was a span of 20 bases. The CDR3 runs to 17 residues. CDR3 nucleotide sequence: TGTGCCAGCAGTGAAGTAACCCCGCGGCAGGGGAGTACTGAAGCTTTCTTT. This codes for CASSEVTPRQGSTEAFF.

The rearrangement uses TRBV20-1 and TRBJ2-7, with 10 bases identical to TRBD2. CDR3 size: 13 residues. V lost 3 bases to trimming and J lost 4 bases; unmatched junction nucleotides: 3. Germline CDR1 and CDR2: DFQATT and SNEGSKA (reference sequence). The CDR3 sequence: CSASLLAGYEQYF. Here the CDR3 DNA reads TGCAGTGCTAGTTTACTAGCGGGGTACGAGCAGTACTTC.

J is TRBJ2-7 and V is TRBV5-1; 7 bases are a match to TRBD2. Germline loops: CDR1 SGHRS, CDR2 YFSETQ. The CDR3 spans 15 residues. The J segment lost 2 bases and the V segment lost 0 bases, leaving 5 bases of the junction unmatched. CDR3 protein: CASSLASSGPYEQYF. CDR3 nucleotides: TGCGCCAGCAGCTTGGCCTCTAGCGGCCCCTACGAGCAGTACTTC.

This sequence joins TRBV27 and TRBJ2-1; D is uncertain. The CDR3 is 13 amino acids. V was cut by 6 bases and J by 7 bases, with 13 bases left in between. CDR1 and CDR2 from the germline V gene are MNHEY and SMNVEV (reference sequence). The chain's CDR3 is CASRAPHRNEQFF. The DNA of the CDR3 is TGTGCCAGCAGAGCCCCCCATAGAAATGAGCAGTTCTTC.

This clone is a singleton in its sample. The chain employs TRBV28 and TRBJ1-2; D is possibly TRBD1 (5 bases). Germline lookup yields CDR1 MDHEN and CDR2 SYDVKM. The germline V and J ends were trimmed by 8 bases and 10 bases, with 20 bases remaining between them. CDR3 length: 13 residues. CDR3 nucleotides: TGTGCCAGCTCGGTTCCCCTCGGACACCTCTACACCTTC. This translates into CASSVPLGHLYTF.

The chain has TRBV12-5 and TRBJ2-5; D gene uncertain. Looked up from germline, CDR1 is LGHNT and CDR2 is FRNRAP. Trimming pared 4 bases from V and 5 bases from J, leaving 5 bases between. The CDR3 consists of 11 residues. The CDR3 is CASGSVETQYF. The CDR3 nucleotides are TGTGCTAGTGGTTCAGTTGAGACCCAGTACTTC.

This clone has just a few counts. This sequence joins TRBV6-6 and TRBJ1-2, with 9 bases matching TRBD1. The CDR3 has 16 residues. After removal of 7 bases from V and 8 bases from J, the junction contained 17 bases not matched to a gene. Per germline, CDR1 MNHNY and CDR2 SVGAGI (reference sequence). The CDR3 DNA reads TGTGCCAGCACCGCACGGGGACAGGGACCGAGGTCGGGCTACACCTTC. Protein sequence: CASTARGQGPRSGYTF.

This CDR3 is CASSAQVRRQGKSYGYTF. As DNA, the CDR3 is TGTGCCAGCAGTGCCCAAGTACGAAGACAGGGAAAGAGCTATGGCTACACCTTC. The chain links TRBV28 to TRBJ1-2; TRBD1 agrees at 7 bases. Trimming cost V 5 bases and J 4 bases; bases outside gene matches: 19. Germline CDR1 and CDR2: MDHEN and SYDVKM. The CDR3 is made up of 18 amino acids.

The chain has TRBV2 and TRBJ2-2, with 7 bases identical to TRBD1. This CDR3 contains 16 residues. With 7 bases clipped from V and 5 bases from J, the junction kept 13 bases outside the gene matches. Germline loops: CDR1 SNHLY, CDR2 FYNNEI. This CDR3 reads CASNPGGIETTGELFF. The DNA of the CDR3 is TGTGCCAGCAATCCAGGGGGAATCGAGACTACCGGGGAGCTGTTTTTT.

The V and J genes are TRBV15 and TRBJ2-1, with TRBD2 identical over 10 bases. V trimming: 5 bases; J trimming: 7 bases; junction bases outside the gene matches: 5. The V gene's germline CDR1 is LNHNV and CDR2 YYDKDF (reference sequence). The CDR3 spans 14 residues. In DNA, the CDR3 is TGTGCCACCAGCCTAATAGCGGGAGGTAATGAGCAGTTCTTC. Its protein is CATSLIAGGNEQFF.

The chain is built from TRBV9 and TRBJ1-1; the D is unclear. CDR1 is SGDLS, CDR2 YYNGEE, per germline. The V gene lost 3 bases and the J gene lost 2 bases, with 5 bases spanning the gap. This CDR3 is built from 12 residues. The CDR3 reads CASSAQNTEAFF. The CDR3, as DNA: TGTGCCAGCAGCGCCCAAAACACTGAAGCTTTCTTT.

The V call is TRBV25-1, the J call TRBJ1-2; D might be TRBD1 (5 bases). With 4 bases removed from V and 6 bases from J, the gap between germline ends came to 21 bases. The CDR3 runs 16 residues. Germline-derived CDR1 and CDR2 are MGHDK and SYGVNS. The CDR3 sequence is CASSARTGQGRDGYTF. The CDR3 DNA is TGTGCCAGCAGTGCCCGAACCGGGCAGGGTAGAGATGGCTACACCTTC.

This sequence joins TRBV2 and TRBJ1-1, with D uncertain. The CDR3 is 13 amino acids. V lost 0 bases and J 6 bases, leaving 8 bases between the germline ends. Germline CDR1 SNHLY, CDR2 FYNNEI. CDR3 bases: TGTGCCAGCAGTGAAGCCAGGATTGCTGAAGCTTTCTTT. It specifies CASSEARIAEAFF.

This chain links TRBV5-1 with TRBJ2-3; D possibly corresponds to TRBD2 (6 bases). Trimming stripped 6 bases from V and 2 bases from J, with 13 bases between. The CDR3 totals 14 residues. Germline assignment: CDR1 SGHRS and CDR2 YFSETQ. CDR3 bases: TGCGCCAGCACCTCCCGGGGGTACACAGATACGCAGTATTTT. It is translated as CASTSRGYTDTQYF.

The chain joins TRBV6-1 to TRBJ2-7; 7 nucleotides align to TRBD2. With 4 bases clipped from V and 0 bases from J, the junction kept 9 bases outside the gene matches. The CDR3 is 16 residues long. Germline values: CDR1 MNHNS, CDR2 SASEGT. In DNA, the CDR3 is TGTGCCAGCAGTGGTATTAGCGGGCCCAGCTCCTACGAGCAGTACTTC. Protein product: CASSGISGPSSYEQYF.

This chain links TRBV7-8 with TRBJ2-1; D might be TRBD2 (6 bases). Germline CDR1 and CDR2: SGHVS and FQNEAQ. V gave up 5 bases and J gave up 8 bases, with 16 bases separating them. The CDR3 is made up of 14 amino acids. The chain's CDR3 is CASSLWAGSHEQFF. The CDR3 region has the DNA TGTGCCAGCAGCCTATGGGCGGGGAGCCATGAGCAGTTCTTC.

This rearrangement joins TRBV5-1 to TRBJ2-1; 10 bases line up with TRBD2. V trimming: 1 base; J trimming: 7 bases; junction bases outside the gene matches: 5. Germline V lookup: CDR1 SGHRS, CDR2 YFSETQ. The CDR3 consists of 15 residues. The CDR3 sequence: CASSLQGLARNEQFF. The DNA of the CDR3 is TGCGCCAGCAGCTTGCAGGGACTAGCGAGGAATGAGCAGTTCTTC.

V is TRBV6-5 and J is TRBJ1-6; tentative D call: TRBD1 (5 bases). Germline lookup yields CDR1 MNHEY and CDR2 SVGAGI. The V end lost 4 bases, the J end lost 9 bases, and 16 bases lay between the germline ends. This CDR3 contains 15 residues. The CDR3 nucleotides are TGTGCCAGCAGTTTACTCCAGGGTGGCGGTTCACCCCTCCACTTT. It yields the protein CASSLLQGGGSPLHF.

In this sample, this clone turned up a few times. This chain joins TRBV5-1 and TRBJ2-5, with 7 bases identical to TRBD1. The V and J ends lost 3 bases and 4 bases, in that order; junction bases with no gene match: 6. Germline lookup yields CDR1 SGHRS and CDR2 YFSETQ. CDR3 length: 14 residues. This CDR3 reads CASSWGQSGETQYF. The DNA for the CDR3 is TGCGCCAGCAGCTGGGGACAGTCGGGAGAGACCCAGTACTTC.

In DNA form, the CDR3 reads TGCGCCAGCAGCTTGGGACAGCCTCTATACAATGAGCAGTTCTTC. Translating gives CASSLGQPLYNEQFF. This chain links TRBV5-1 with TRBJ2-1; tentatively, D is TRBD1 (5 bases). The germline V gene encodes CDR1 SGHRS and CDR2 YFSETQ. The CDR3 runs to 15 residues. Trimming shortened V by 0 bases and J by 4 bases, and 11 bases separated the two germline ends.

The chain uses TRBV5-1 and TRBJ2-2, with 7 bases that match TRBD1. The V gene's germline CDR1 is SGHRS and CDR2 YFSETQ. The CDR3 contains 13 residues. V gave up 7 bases and J gave up 4 bases; unmatched junction bases: 4. The CDR3 DNA sequence: TGCGCCAGCGAGGGGGCGCCCACCGGGGAGCTGTTTTTT. It specifies CASEGAPTGELFF.

The chain employs TRBV7-6 and TRBJ2-5; 8 bases line up with TRBD2. This CDR3 has 15 amino acids. CDR1 and CDR2 from the germline V gene are SGHVS and FNYEAQ. V was pared by 8 bases and J by 2 bases, with 10 bases of the junction left unmatched. The CDR3 loop reads CASPLLAGVQETQYF. CDR3 sequence (DNA): TGTGCCAGCCCCCTTCTAGCGGGTGTTCAAGAGACCCAGTACTTC.

The V and J genes are TRBV19 and TRBJ2-7; 7 bases are shared with TRBD2. Germline values: CDR1 LNHDA, CDR2 SQIVND (reference sequence). This CDR3 is built from 14 residues. With V trimmed by 8 bases and J by 0 bases, 7 bases remained unmatched. CDR3 sequence: CASGEAGSSYEQYF. CDR3 nucleotide sequence: TGTGCCAGTGGGGAAGCGGGGAGCTCCTACGAGCAGTACTTC.

The V call is TRBV5-1, the J call TRBJ1-2, with D perhaps TRBD1 (6 bases). The V gene lost 0 bases and the J gene lost 6 bases, with 9 bases spanning the gap. Germline CDR1 SGHRS, CDR2 YFSETQ. The CDR3 length is 13 residues. The CDR3 loop is CASSLEAGDGYTF. CDR3 DNA: TGCGCCAGCAGCTTGGAGGCAGGGGATGGCTACACCTTC.